The next 22 T cell receptor beta chains were all read from a single sample in a study of blood T cells in healthy people across ages. A J-beta primer mix and a sample-barcoded 5' primer were used in a second PCR of about 7 to 12 cycles. TCRdb re-called the 5' RACE reads through MiXCR, storing one row per CDR3 protein. The data contain some 920,000 distinct CDR3 sequences, just over 50% of them singletons. The material sequenced was blood. These receptors were obtained from a woman aged 55-70 years in good health.

This clonotype occurred once. V gene TRBV6-8 combines with J gene TRBJ2-4, with D tentatively TRBD1 (6 bases). Trimming shortened V by 8 bases and J by 1 base, and 30 bases separated the two germline ends. The CDR3 consists of 20 residues. CDR1 MNHGY and CDR2 SAAAGT come from the germline V gene. The CDR3, as DNA: TGTGCCAGCCCTAGATATGGACCCAGGGGTGAAGGCCGGGCCAAAAACATTCAGTACTTC. It is translated as CASPRYGPRGEGRAKNIQYF.

The chain employs TRBV5-1 and TRBJ1-2; tentative D call: TRBD1 (5 bases). The CDR3 has 12 amino acids. Germline V gene lookup returns CDR1 SGHRS and CDR2 YFSETQ. Trimming removed 2 bases at V and 6 bases at J, with 8 bases between. Here the CDR3 reads CASSFPGNGYTF. CDR3 coding DNA: TGCGCCAGCAGCTTCCCAGGGAATGGCTACACCTTC.

This clonotype turned up a few times. The V and J genes are TRBV4-2 and TRBJ1-4, with 7 bases fitting TRBD1. Germline V gene lookup returns CDR1 LGHNA and CDR2 YNFKEQ. This CDR3 region has 16 residues. J gave up 8 bases and V 0 bases, and 9 bases lay outside the gene matches. CDR3 bases: TGTGCCAGCAGCCAAGATTCCGGACAGGAGGAAGAAAAACTGTTTTTT. Translating it yields CASSQDSGQEEEKLFF.

The chain couples TRBV20-1 to TRBJ2-5; D possibly corresponds to TRBD1 (7 bases). The CDR3 is 16 residues long. Per the germline V gene, CDR1 is DFQATT and CDR2 is SNEGSKA (reference sequence). V gave up 6 bases and J gave up 11 bases, with 31 bases separating them. DNA of the CDR3: TGCAGTGCCCCAGACAGGGCGGGGTACTCCTACAATGAGCAGTACTTC. It yields the protein CSAPDRAGYSYNEQYF.

Only a few counts were recorded for this clonotype. The CDR3 DNA is TGTGCCAGCAGTCCTGCTGGACTAGCGGGAGAGATTTGGACAGATACGCAGTATTTT. Translation gives CASSPAGLAGEIWTDTQYF. The gene calls are TRBV27 and TRBJ2-3; 13 bases fit TRBD2. CDR3 length equals 19 residues. The V segment lost 5 bases and the J segment 3 bases; nucleotides outside the gene matches: 14. Germline assignment: CDR1 MNHEY and CDR2 SMNVEV (reference sequence).

This rearrangement joins TRBV5-1 to TRBJ2-2, with TRBD1 matching over 8 bases. This CDR3 is built from 17 residues. J lost 3 bases, V lost 4 bases, and 11 bases had no gene match. CDR1 is SGHRS and CDR2 is YFSETQ in the germline V gene. This CDR3 is CASSLIGQGGDTGELFF. The CDR3 DNA follows: TGCGCCAGCAGCCTTATCGGACAGGGAGGTGACACCGGGGAGCTGTTTTTT. Together with reference TRBV5-1 and TRBJ2-2, the CDR3 gives the full variable domain: KAGVTQTPRYLIKTRGQQVTLSCSPISGHRSVSWYQQTPGQGLQFLFEYFSETQRNKGNFPGRFSGRQFSNSRSEMNVSTLELGDSALYLCASSLIGQGGDTGELFFGEGSRLTVL.

The chain carries TRBV10-3 and TRBJ2-1; no clear D gene. The CDR3 runs to 15 residues. The germline V and J ends were trimmed by 5 bases and 7 bases, with 18 bases remaining between them. Germline CDR1 ENHRY, CDR2 SYGVKD. The CDR3 here is CAISSLAQESNEQFF. The CDR3 DNA follows: TGTGCCATCAGTTCCTTGGCCCAGGAATCTAATGAGCAGTTCTTC.

The chain uses TRBV5-1 and TRBJ2-3, with unresolved D. Trimming took 0 bases from V and 2 from J, leaving 10 bases between them. In germline, CDR1 is SGHRS, CDR2 YFSETQ. The CDR3 has 15 amino acids. CDR3 coding DNA: TGCGCCAGCAGCTTGGATCTGGGGTTCACAGATACGCAGTATTTT. The encoded protein is CASSLDLGFTDTQYF.

The chain carries TRBV6-2 or TRBV6-3 and TRBJ2-5, with 14 nucleotides matching TRBD2. Germline V lookup: CDR1 MNHEY, CDR2 SVGEGT. V was clipped by 4 bases and J by 5 bases; unmatched bases: 3. This CDR3 has 15 residues. The CDR3 spells CASSSGTSGSETQYF. The CDR3 nucleotides are TGTGCCAGCAGTTCCGGGACTAGCGGGAGTGAGACCCAGTACTTC.

The rearrangement uses TRBV28 and TRBJ2-5; possibly TRBD1 or TRBD2 for D (5 bases each). The end of the DNA aligns better with TRBJ2-7, so the J call may be wrong. Germline CDR1 is MDHEN and CDR2 is SYDVKM. This CDR3 spans 15 amino acids. The CDR3 sequence is CASSSPGRSNYEQYF. DNA for the CDR3: TGTGCCAGCAGTTCTCCGGGACGGAGCAACTACGAGCAGTACTTC.

The chain has TRBV28 and TRBJ2-4; TRBD1 might be the D (6 bases). Between the trimmed V and J ends, which lost 6 bases and 6 bases, there was a span of 9 bases. This CDR3 has 12 residues. Germline CDR1 MDHEN, CDR2 SYDVKM. CDR3 loop: CASRDSLNIQYF. The CDR3 DNA is TGTGCCAGCAGGGACAGCTTAAACATTCAGTACTTC. Drawing the rest from reference TRBV28 and TRBJ2-4, the complete variable domain is DVKVTQSSRYLVKRTGEKVFLECVQDMDHENMFWYRQDPGLGLRLIYFSYDVKMKEKGDIPEGYSVSREKKERFSLILESASTNQTSMYLCASRDSLNIQYFGAGTRLSVL.

The J gene is TRBJ2-7, the V gene TRBV7-2; D is uncertain. The CDR3 contains 13 residues. V was cut by 5 bases and J by 7 bases, with 15 bases left in between. Germline V gene data show CDR1 as SGHTA and CDR2 as FQGNSA. The CDR3 bases are TGTGCCAGCAGCGAACCGAACGCTGGAGAGCAGTACTTC. It translates to CASSEPNAGEQYF.

Worth noting for this clonotype: An end of the junction differs from the germline gene, which may be a read error. This chain links TRBV27 with TRBJ2-7; possible D gene TRBD2, 5 bases. Germline V gene sequence: CDR1 MNHEY, CDR2 SMNVEV (reference sequence). This CDR3 has 16 residues. The CDR3 loop is CASSPRPLLVIYKQYF. Written as DNA, the CDR3 is TGTGCCAGCAGTCCCCGACCCTTACTAGTAATCTACAAGCAGTACTTC.

This clonotype was counted only a few times. V usage is TRBV2 and J usage is TRBJ1-2; the D is unclear. The V gene's germline CDR1 is SNHLY and CDR2 FYNNEI. Trimming shortened V by 3 bases and J by 8 bases, and 13 bases separated the two germline ends. CDR3 length: 13 residues. Here the CDR3 reads CASSDGGRRGYTF. The DNA for the CDR3 is TGTGCCAGCAGTGATGGAGGGAGAAGAGGCTACACCTTC.

CDR3 sequence (DNA): TGTGCCAGCAGCTCTGGGATGGACAGGGGGCCCTACGAGCAGTACTTC. This encodes CASSSGMDRGPYEQYF. This chain uses TRBV7-6 with TRBJ2-7; 11 nucleotides line up with TRBD1. This CDR3 is 16 amino acids long. Germline V gene sequence: CDR1 SGHVS, CDR2 FNYEAQ. The V gene end was trimmed by 4 bases and the J gene end by 2 bases; junction bases not matched to a gene: 7. Full variable domain (outside the CDR3, taken from reference TRBV7-6 and TRBJ2-7): GAGVSQSPRYKVTKRGQDVALRCDPISGHVSLYWYRQALGQGPEFLTYFNYEAQQDKSGLPNDRFSAERPEGSISTLTIQRTEQRDSAMYRCASSSGMDRGPYEQYFGPGTRLTVT.

This clonotype was observed once. A junction boundary mismatches the germline segment, possibly from a read error. The chain has TRBV12-3 or TRBV12-4 and TRBJ2-1, with 7 bases that match TRBD2. CDR3 length: 13 residues. CDR3 region: CANSQAGPYEQFF. The CDR3 DNA follows: TGTGCCAACAGTCAAGCGGGGCCCTATGAGCAGTTCTTC.

CDR3 amino acids: CAWEISGANVLTF. CDR3 coding DNA: TGTGCCTGGGAGATCTCTGGGGCCAACGTCCTGACTTTC. This rearrangement joins TRBV30 to TRBJ2-6; no clear D gene. V was trimmed by 5 bases and J by 0 bases, leaving 5 bases between them. The CDR3 loop spans 13 amino acids. The germline CDR1 and CDR2 sequences are GTSNPN and SVGIG (reference sequence).

V usage is TRBV20-1 and J usage is TRBJ1-5; D remains ambiguous. Germline CDR1 DFQATT, CDR2 SNEGSKA (reference sequence). The CDR3 is 15 amino acids. V dropped 1 base and J dropped 6 bases, with 16 bases sitting between them. CDR3 sequence: CSARVGTRYTQPQHF. CDR3 in DNA: TGCAGTGCTAGAGTAGGAACGAGGTACACTCAGCCCCAGCATTTT.

This clonotype was seen many times. This sequence joins TRBV15 and TRBJ2-7; TRBD1 agrees at 7 bases. Germline trimming cut 1 base from V and 2 bases from J; bases unmatched to any gene: 11. The CDR3 runs 17 residues. CDR1 is LNHNV, CDR2 YYDKDF, per germline (reference sequence). Here the CDR3 reads CATSRGSPGQSTYEQYF. The DNA for the CDR3 is TGTGCCACCAGCAGAGGCTCCCCGGGACAGAGTACCTACGAGCAGTACTTC.

This clonotype was detected once. The rearrangement links TRBV29-1 to TRBJ2-1; 10 nucleotides line up with TRBD2. Judging by the DNA end, TRBJ2-7 fits better; the J call may be wrong. The CDR3 runs to 16 residues. Per the germline V gene, CDR1 is SQVTM and CDR2 is ANQGSEA. CDR3 residues: CSAERPLAGDYNEQYF. The CDR3 DNA sequence: TGCAGCGCCGAGAGGCCGCTAGCGGGAGATTACAATGAGCAGTACTTC.

This clonotype was observed a few times. The J gene is TRBJ1-4, the V gene TRBV6-5; the match to TRBD1 covers 8 bases. There are 14 residues in the CDR3. V shed 6 bases and J 8 bases; nucleotides not matched to a gene: 8. Per the germline V gene, CDR1 is MNHEY and CDR2 is SVGAGI. The CDR3 region has the DNA TGTGCCAGCAGGACCGGACAGGGCGGAGAAAAACTGTTTTTT. Translation gives CASRTGQGGEKLFF.

CDR3: CASSLRPSGGYNEQYF. CDR3 nucleotides: TGTGCCAGCAGCTTACGTCCCTCGGGGGGGTACAATGAGCAGTACTTC. The chain couples TRBV11-2 to TRBJ2-1; 8 bases are shared with TRBD2. The closer fit of TRBJ2-7 to the DNA end suggests the J call may be wrong. Germline loops: CDR1 SGHAT, CDR2 FQNNGV. There are 16 residues in the CDR3.